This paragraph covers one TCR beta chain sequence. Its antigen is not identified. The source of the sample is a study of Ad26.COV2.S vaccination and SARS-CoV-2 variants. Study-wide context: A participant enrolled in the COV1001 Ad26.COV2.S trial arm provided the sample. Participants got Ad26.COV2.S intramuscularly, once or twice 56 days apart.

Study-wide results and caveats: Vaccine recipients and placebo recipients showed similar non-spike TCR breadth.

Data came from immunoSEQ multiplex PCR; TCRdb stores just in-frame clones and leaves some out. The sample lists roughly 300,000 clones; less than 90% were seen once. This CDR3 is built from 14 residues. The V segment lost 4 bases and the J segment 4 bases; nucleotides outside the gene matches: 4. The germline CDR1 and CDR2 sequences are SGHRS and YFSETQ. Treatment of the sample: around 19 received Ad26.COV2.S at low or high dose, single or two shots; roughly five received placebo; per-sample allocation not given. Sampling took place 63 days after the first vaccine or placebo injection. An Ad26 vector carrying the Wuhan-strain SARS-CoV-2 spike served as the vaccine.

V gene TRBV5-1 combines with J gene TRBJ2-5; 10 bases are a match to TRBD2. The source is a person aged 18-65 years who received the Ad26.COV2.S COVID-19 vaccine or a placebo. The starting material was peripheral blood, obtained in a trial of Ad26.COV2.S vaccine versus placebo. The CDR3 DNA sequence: TGCGCCAGCAGCCTTAGCGGGGGGTTAGAGACCCAGTACTTC. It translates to CASSLSGGLETQYF. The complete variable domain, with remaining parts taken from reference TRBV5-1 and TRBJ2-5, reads KAGVTQTPRYLIKTRGQQVTLSCSPISGHRSVSWYQQTPGQGLQFLFEYFSETQRNKGNFPGRFSGRQFSNSRSEMNVSTLELGDSALYLCASSLSGGLETQYFGPGTRLLVL.